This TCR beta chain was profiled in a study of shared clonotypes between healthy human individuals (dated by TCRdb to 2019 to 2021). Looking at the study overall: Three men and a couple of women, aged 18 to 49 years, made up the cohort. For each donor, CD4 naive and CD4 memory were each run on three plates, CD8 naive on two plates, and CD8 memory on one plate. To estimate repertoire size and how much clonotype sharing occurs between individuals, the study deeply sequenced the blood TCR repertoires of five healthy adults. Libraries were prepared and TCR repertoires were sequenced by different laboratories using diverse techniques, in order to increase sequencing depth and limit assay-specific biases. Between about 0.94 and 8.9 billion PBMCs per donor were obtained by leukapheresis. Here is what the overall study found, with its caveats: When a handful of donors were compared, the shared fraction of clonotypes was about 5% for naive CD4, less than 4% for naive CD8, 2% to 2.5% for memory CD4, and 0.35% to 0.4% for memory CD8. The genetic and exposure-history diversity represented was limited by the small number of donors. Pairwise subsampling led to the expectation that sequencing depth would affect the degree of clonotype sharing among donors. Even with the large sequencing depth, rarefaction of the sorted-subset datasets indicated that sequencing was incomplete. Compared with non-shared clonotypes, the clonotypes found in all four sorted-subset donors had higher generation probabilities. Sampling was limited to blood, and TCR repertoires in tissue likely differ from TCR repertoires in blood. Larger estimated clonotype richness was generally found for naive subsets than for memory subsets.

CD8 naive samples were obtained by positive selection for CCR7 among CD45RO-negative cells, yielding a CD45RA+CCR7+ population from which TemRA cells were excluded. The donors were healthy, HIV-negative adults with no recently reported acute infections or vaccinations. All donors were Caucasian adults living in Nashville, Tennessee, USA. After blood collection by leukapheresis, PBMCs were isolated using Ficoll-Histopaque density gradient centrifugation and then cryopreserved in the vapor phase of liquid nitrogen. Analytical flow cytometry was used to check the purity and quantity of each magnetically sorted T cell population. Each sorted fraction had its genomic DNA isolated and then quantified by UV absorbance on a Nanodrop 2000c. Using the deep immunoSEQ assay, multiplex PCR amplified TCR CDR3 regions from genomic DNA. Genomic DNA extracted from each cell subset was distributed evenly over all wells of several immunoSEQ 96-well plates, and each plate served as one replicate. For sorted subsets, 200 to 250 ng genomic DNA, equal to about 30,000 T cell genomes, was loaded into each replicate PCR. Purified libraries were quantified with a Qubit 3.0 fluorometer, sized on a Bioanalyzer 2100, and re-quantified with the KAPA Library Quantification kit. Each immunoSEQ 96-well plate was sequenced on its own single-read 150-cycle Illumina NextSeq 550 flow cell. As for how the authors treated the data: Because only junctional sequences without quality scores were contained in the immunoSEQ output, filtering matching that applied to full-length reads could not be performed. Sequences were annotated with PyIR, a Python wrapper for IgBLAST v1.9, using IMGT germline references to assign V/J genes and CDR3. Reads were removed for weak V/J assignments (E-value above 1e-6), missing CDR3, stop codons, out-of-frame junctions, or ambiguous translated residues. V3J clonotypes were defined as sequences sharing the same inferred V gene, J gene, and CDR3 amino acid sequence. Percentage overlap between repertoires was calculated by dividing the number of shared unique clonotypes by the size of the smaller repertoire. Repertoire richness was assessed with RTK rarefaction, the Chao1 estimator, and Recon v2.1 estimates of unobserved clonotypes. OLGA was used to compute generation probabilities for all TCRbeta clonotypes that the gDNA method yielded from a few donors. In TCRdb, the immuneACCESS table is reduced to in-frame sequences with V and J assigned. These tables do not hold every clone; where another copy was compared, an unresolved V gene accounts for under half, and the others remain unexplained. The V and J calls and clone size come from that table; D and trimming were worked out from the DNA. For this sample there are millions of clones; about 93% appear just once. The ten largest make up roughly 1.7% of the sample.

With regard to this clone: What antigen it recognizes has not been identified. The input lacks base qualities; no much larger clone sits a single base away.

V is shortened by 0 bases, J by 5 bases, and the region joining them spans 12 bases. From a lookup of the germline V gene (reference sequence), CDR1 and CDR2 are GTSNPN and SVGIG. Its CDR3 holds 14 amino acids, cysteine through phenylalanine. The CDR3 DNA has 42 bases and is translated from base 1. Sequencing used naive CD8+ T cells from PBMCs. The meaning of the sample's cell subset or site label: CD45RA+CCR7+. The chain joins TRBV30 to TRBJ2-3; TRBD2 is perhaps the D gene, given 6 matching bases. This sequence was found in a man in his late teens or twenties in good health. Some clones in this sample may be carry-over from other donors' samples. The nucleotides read TGTGCCTGGAGTGTGGCACGGGAGATAGATACGCAGTATTTT. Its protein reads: CAWSVAREIDTQYF.